The next 29 T cell receptor beta chains were all read from a single sample in a study of radiation and T cells in renal cell carcinoma. Using immunoSEQ multiplex PCR, the repertoire was profiled, and TCRdb retains in-frame clones only, with some absent. This sample has some 120,000 clones, with more than 75% found just once. The time point denotes: blood 2 weeks post-SBRT. The treatment is: 15 Gy SBRT to primary tumor, nephrectomy 4 weeks later. Sample: blood, taken from a patient whose treatment included radiotherapy and nephrectomy. The receptors were sampled from a woman aged 70-85 years with renal cell carcinoma.

The V gene is TRBV9, the J gene TRBJ2-2; D may be TRBD2 (6 bases). Looked up from germline, CDR1 is SGDLS and CDR2 is YYNGEE. The CDR3 runs 18 residues. V gave up 0 bases and J gave up 7 bases, with 22 bases separating them. The CDR3 region is CASSVGDHQGRGGGELFF. For the CDR3, the DNA is TGTGCCAGCAGCGTAGGGGACCACCAGGGTAGGGGAGGCGGGGAGCTGTTTTTT.

DNA of the CDR3: TGTGCCTGGAGTGTAGACGGGCGGAACTATGGCTACACCTTC. Amino acids: CAWSVDGRNYGYTF. This chain uses TRBV30 with TRBJ1-2; no clear D. Germline V lookup: CDR1 GTSNPN, CDR2 SVGIG (reference sequence). This CDR3 contains 14 residues. The V and J ends lost 0 bases and 2 bases respectively, with 10 bases between them.

The gene calls are TRBV6-1 and TRBJ2-2, with D perhaps being TRBD1 or TRBD2 (5 bases each). The CDR3 is made up of 14 amino acids. CDR1 MNHNS and CDR2 SASEGT come from the germline V gene. V was cut by 1 base and J by 6 bases, with 9 bases left in between. CDR3 region: CASSEVLGAGELFF. CDR3 DNA: TGTGCCAGCAGTGAAGTGCTGGGGGCCGGGGAGCTGTTTTTT.

The chain combines TRBV5-1 with TRBJ1-1; the D is unclear. This CDR3 contains 11 residues. Trimming pared 5 bases from V and 7 bases from J, leaving 9 bases between. Germline V gene lookup returns CDR1 SGHRS and CDR2 YFSETQ. CDR3 nucleotides: TGCGCCAGCAGTGATTTAGATGAAGCTTTCTTT. Translating it yields CASSDLDEAFF.

This sequence joins TRBV28 and TRBJ2-7; D gene uncertain. In germline, CDR1 is MDHEN, CDR2 SYDVKM. The V gene lost 6 bases and the J gene lost 0 bases, with 15 bases spanning the gap. The CDR3 runs 15 residues. CDR3 bases: TGTGCCAGCAGCCTTCGGTATTGGAGCTCCTACGAGCAGTACTTC. Translated, it gives CASSLRYWSSYEQYF.

J is TRBJ2-7 and V is TRBV11-2, with D perhaps TRBD2 (5 bases). V shed 1 base and J shed 7 bases, with 14 bases lying between them. The length of the CDR3 is 14 residues. Germline V gene lookup returns CDR1 SGHAT and CDR2 FQNNGV. CDR3 loop: CASSLAGRLREQYF. The CDR3 nucleotides read TGTGCCAGCAGCTTAGCTGGGAGACTAAGGGAGCAGTACTTC.

This clone was counted a single time. The V call is TRBV21-1, the J call TRBJ2-1; the DNA was not compared with TRBD1, the D call given in the table. TRBV21-1 is described as a pseudogene. This CDR3 spans 16 amino acids. CDR3 amino acids: CASSKAGTETYNEQFF. The CDR3 nucleotides read TGTGCCAGCAGCAAAGCCGGGACAGAAACCTACAATGAGCAGTTCTTC.

Concerning this clone: The sample holds other DNA sequences that translate to the same CDR3. This sequence joins TRBV18 and TRBJ1-2; D may be TRBD1 (6 bases). V was pared by 1 base and J by 8 bases, with 11 bases between. Per germline, CDR1 KGHSH and CDR2 LQKENI. This CDR3 has 13 amino acids. The CDR3 sequence is CASSPRGQEGYTF. CDR3 nucleotide sequence: TGTGCCAGCTCACCACGGGGGCAGGAGGGCTACACCTTC.

The chain employs TRBV29-1 and TRBJ1-4, with TRBD1 as a possible D gene (6 bases). The CDR3 is 14 residues long. Trimming took off 7 bases at V and 7 bases at J, with 19 bases between the two ends. Germline assignment: CDR1 SQVTM and CDR2 ANQGSEA. In DNA form, the CDR3 reads TGCAGCGCCGGAACAGGGAGAGTAAGTGAAAAACTGTTTTTT. Translated: CSAGTGRVSEKLFF.

This chain uses TRBV9 with TRBJ1-1; D possibly corresponds to TRBD1 (5 bases). The V end lost 3 bases, the J end lost 0 bases, and 18 bases lay between the germline ends. This CDR3 spans 17 amino acids. Germline assignment: CDR1 SGDLS and CDR2 YYNGEE. The CDR3 reads CASSARFGEGMNTEAFF. The DNA for the CDR3 is TGTGCCAGCAGCGCCCGGTTTGGGGAGGGGATGAACACTGAAGCTTTCTTT.

V is TRBV5-1 and J is TRBJ1-2; 9 bases are a match to TRBD1. CDR1 and CDR2 (germline): SGHRS, YFSETQ. J lost 7 bases, V lost 0 bases, and 1 base had no gene match. The CDR3 runs to 13 residues. The CDR3 DNA reads as TGCGCCAGCAGCTTGGTGACAGGGGGTGGCTACACCTTC. Residues: CASSLVTGGGYTF.

V gene TRBV30 combines with J gene TRBJ1-5; 8 bases match TRBD1. From germline, CDR1 is GTSNPN and CDR2 SVGIG (reference sequence). V trimming: 7 bases; J trimming: 5 bases; junction bases outside the gene matches: 7. The CDR3 has 13 residues. CDR3 nucleotide sequence: TGTGCCTCACAGGGGGTGGATGATCAGCCCCAGCATTTT. Translating gives CASQGVDDQPQHF.

The J gene is TRBJ2-1, the V gene TRBV28; D is undetermined. The CDR3 totals 14 residues. Germline V lookup: CDR1 MDHEN, CDR2 SYDVKM. The V and J ends lost 3 bases and 0 bases respectively, with 6 bases between them. The CDR3 DNA reads TGTGCCAGCAGTTTCCTAAGCTCCTACAATGAGCAGTTCTTC. Its protein product is CASSFLSSYNEQFF.

The chain couples TRBV28 to TRBJ1-6, with 7 bases lining up with TRBD1. Germline V gives CDR1 MDHEN, CDR2 SYDVKM. Trimming cost V 4 bases and J 0 bases; bases outside gene matches: 12. The CDR3 spans 19 residues. In DNA, the CDR3 is TGTGCCAGCAGTTACCCTGAAGTCGGGACAGACTCCTATAATTCACCCCTCCACTTT. It codes for CASSYPEVGTDSYNSPLHF.

The rearrangement uses TRBV7-2 and TRBJ2-6, with a weak D call TRBD2 (5 bases). Per the germline V gene, CDR1 is SGHTA and CDR2 is FQGNSA. This CDR3 is built from 16 residues. Trimming removed 1 base at V and 0 bases at J, with 7 bases between. This chain's CDR3 is CASSLGRVSGANVLTF. CDR3 coding DNA: TGTGCCAGCAGCTTAGGGCGGGTCTCTGGGGCCAACGTCCTGACTTTC. The complete variable domain, with remaining parts taken from reference TRBV7-2 and TRBJ2-6, reads GAGVSQSPSNKVTEKGKDVELRCDPISGHTALYWYRQSLGQGLEFLIYFQGNSAPDKSGLPSDRFSAERTGGSVSTLTIQRTQQEDSAVYLCASSLGRVSGANVLTFGAGSRLTVL.

The genes are TRBV4-1 and TRBJ1-2; possibly TRBD1 for D (6 bases). The CDR3 sequence is 15 residues long. Germline V gene sequence: CDR1 MGHRA, CDR2 YSYEKL. Trimming removed 7 bases from V and 5 bases from J, with 20 bases in between. DNA for the CDR3: TGCGCCAGCACCCCTGTACAGGGATTTATGTATGGCTACACCTTC. Translated, it gives CASTPVQGFMYGYTF.

The gene calls are TRBV6-1 and TRBJ1-5, with D unresolved. Germline CDR1 MNHNS, CDR2 SASEGT. The CDR3 is 16 residues long. V was shortened by 2 bases and J by 0 bases, with 11 bases between the two germline ends. This CDR3 reads CASSELRTDSNQPQHF. CDR3 nucleotides: TGTGCCAGCAGTGAACTGAGGACTGATAGCAATCAGCCCCAGCATTTT.

This chain connects TRBV15 to TRBJ1-2; D is ambiguous. Germline V gene data show CDR1 as LNHNV and CDR2 as YYDKDF (reference sequence). V dropped 4 bases and J dropped 2 bases, with 2 bases sitting between them. The CDR3 extends over 11 amino acids. The CDR3 loop is CATSNNYGYTF. CDR3 nucleotides: TGTGCCACCAGCAACAACTATGGCTACACCTTC.

The V gene is TRBV7-2, the J gene TRBJ2-2; D not certain. Germline V lookup: CDR1 SGHTA, CDR2 FQGNSA. The V and J ends lost 2 bases and 0 bases respectively, with 7 bases between them. The CDR3 is 15 amino acids. CDR3 amino acids: CASSLFNPNTGELFF. CDR3 in DNA: TGTGCCAGCAGCTTATTCAACCCGAACACCGGGGAGCTGTTTTTT.

The chain combines TRBV7-2 with TRBJ2-1; 8 bases agree with TRBD2. The V gene end was trimmed by 5 bases and the J gene end by 0 bases; junction bases not matched to a gene: 3. Germline-derived CDR1 and CDR2 are SGHTA and FQGNSA. This CDR3 is built from 15 residues. The CDR3, as DNA: TGTGCCAGCAGCCCCAGCGGGAGCTCCTACAATGAGCAGTTCTTC. Translated, it gives CASSPSGSSYNEQFF.

The chain uses TRBV5-6 and TRBJ1-5, with 8 bases that match TRBD1. Trimming removed 0 bases from V and 4 bases from J; junction bases left unmatched: 3. The CDR3 is 15 residues long. Germline CDR1 and CDR2: SGHDT and YYEEEE. The CDR3 sequence is CASSLVGQANQPQHF. The CDR3 nucleotides read TGTGCCAGCAGCTTGGTGGGACAGGCGAATCAGCCCCAGCATTTT.

This chain uses TRBV29-1 with TRBJ1-3, with TRBD1 as a possible D gene (5 bases). From germline, CDR1 is SQVTM and CDR2 ANQGSEA. The CDR3 has 12 amino acids. Trimming left V 4 bases short and J 5 bases short, with 9 bases between. CDR3 nucleotides: TGCAGCGTTGGTGACAGTCGAAACACCATATATTTT. Translation: CSVGDSRNTIYF. The full variable domain, completed using reference TRBV29-1 and TRBJ1-3, is SAVISQKPSRDICQRGTSLTIQCQVDSQVTMMFWYRQQPGQSLTLIATANQGSEATYESGFVIDKFPISRPNLTFSTLTVSNMSPEDSSIYLCSVGDSRNTIYFGEGSWLTVV.

The rearrangement uses TRBV5-6 and TRBJ1-2, with 8 nucleotides matching TRBD1. Germline assignment: CDR1 SGHDT and CDR2 YYEEEE. The CDR3 is 13 residues long. V lost 4 bases and J lost 8; bases outside the gene matches: 7. For the CDR3, the DNA is TGTGCCAGCAGCATGAGGACAGGGCCGGGCTACACCTTC. Protein: CASSMRTGPGYTF.

The V call is TRBV11-2, the J call TRBJ2-7; 8 bases map to TRBD1. The V gene's germline CDR1 is SGHAT and CDR2 FQNNGV. V dropped 7 bases and J dropped 3; count of bases not matched to a gene: 8. This CDR3 spans 14 amino acids. The CDR3 protein is CASTPDRVGYEQYF. CDR3 DNA sequence: TGTGCCAGCACCCCGGACAGGGTGGGCTACGAGCAGTACTTC.

The chain uses TRBV7-2 and TRBJ2-2; 7 bases are a match to TRBD1. CDR3 size: 19 residues. Germline-derived CDR1 and CDR2 are SGHTA and FQGNSA. The trim removed 2 bases at V and 6 bases at J, leaving 18 bases unmatched. The CDR3 is CASSLRGLASGPFAGELFF. The CDR3 nucleotides read TGTGCCAGCAGCTTAAGGGGGCTAGCCTCAGGCCCTTTTGCCGGGGAGCTGTTTTTT.

The genes are TRBV2 and TRBJ1-3; D unclear. V was clipped by 9 bases and J by 2 bases, with 11 bases between them. Germline-derived CDR1 and CDR2 are SNHLY and FYNNEI. The CDR3 has 13 residues. DNA for the CDR3: TGTGCCAGTAAACTTAGGGCTGGAAACACCATATATTTT. It encodes CASKLRAGNTIYF.

The rearrangement joins TRBV9 to TRBJ1-3; D ambiguous. V was pared by 3 bases and J by 4 bases, with 11 bases between. Germline CDR1 is SGDLS and CDR2 is YYNGEE. This CDR3 contains 14 residues. The CDR3 DNA reads TGTGCCAGCAGCGCCGGAGGCACCGGAAACACCATATATTTT. This codes for CASSAGGTGNTIYF.

V usage is TRBV4-3 and J usage is TRBJ1-6; D unresolved. CDR3 length: 14 residues. The germline CDR1 and CDR2 sequences are LGHNA and YSLEER. V was shortened by 1 base and J by 7 bases, with 8 bases between the two germline ends. The DNA of the CDR3 is TGCGCCAGCAGCCAAGTGCTGTTAAATTCACCCCTCCACTTT. This encodes CASSQVLLNSPLHF.

The J gene is TRBJ1-1, the V gene TRBV6-4; no definite D call. Germline V CDR1 and CDR2: MRHNA, SNTAGT. The CDR3 length is 13 residues. Trimming removed 5 bases at V and 7 bases at J, with 14 bases between. In DNA, the CDR3 is TGTGCCAGCAGTCCGGACGGCGGACGTGAAGCTTTCTTT. Translating it yields CASSPDGGREAFF.